This T cell receptor (beta chain) was captured in a study of T cells after yellow fever vaccination. Germline CDR1 and CDR2: SEHNR and FQNEAQ (reference sequence). This CDR3 region has 14 residues. V was clipped by 7 bases and J by 4 bases, with 16 bases between them. This clonotype was counted only a few times. TCRdb reprocessed the 5' RACE reads via MiXCR and lists one record per CDR3 protein. Altogether around 600,000 distinct CDR3 sequences are present, roughly 12% being singletons, with the ten largest covering 14% to 15%. This chain joins TRBV7-9 and TRBJ1-2; D ambiguous. This receptor was taken from a man aged 30-40 years who received the YFV17D yellow fever vaccine. The source material was PBMCs, sampled on the day of the yellow fever booster vaccination. In nucleotides, the CDR3 is TGTGCCAGCACGGACCCGAGGCTGATCTATGGCTACACCTTC. Its protein product is CASTDPRLIYGYTF.